The entry below describes one TCR beta chain. What it binds is not known. This sample was taken from a study of blood T cells in healthy people across ages. The study's findings and limits: Estimated diversity across one million T cells was deemed an underestimate. Naive CD4+ cell counts and diversity both ran higher in long-lived than in aged donors.

Isolation recovered at least 6 million PBMCs from every sample. The authors ran a second PCR of 7 to 11 cycles using a sample-barcoded 5' primer and a J-beta primer mix. TCRdb re-analysed the 5' RACE reads in MiXCR, keeping a single row per CDR3 protein. The sample includes around 620,000 distinct CDR3 sequences, 25% to 30% of them seen just once. The CDR3 extends over 16 amino acids. The germline V and J ends were trimmed by 4 bases and 4 bases, with 17 bases remaining between them. CDR1 and CDR2 from the germline V gene are SGDLS and YYNGEE. Sequenced input: blood. The TCR comes from a woman in her 70s in good health. This chain joins TRBV9 and TRBJ1-4; perhaps TRBD1 as D (6 bases). CDR3 residues: CASSPQGGTYNEKLFF. The CDR3 DNA follows: TGTGCCAGCAGCCCCCAAGGGGGGACCTATAATGAAAAACTGTTTTTT.